This TCR beta chain appears in the sequencing data of a study of T-cell memory formation after mild COVID-19. MiXCR, run by TCRdb on the 5' RACE reads, gives a single entry per CDR3 protein. The table shows about 250,000 distinct CDR3 sequences, with less than 20% occurring only once. The CDR3 consists of 16 residues. Looked up from germline, CDR1 is MGHRA and CDR2 is YSYEKL. Trimming pared 4 bases from V and 2 bases from J, leaving 16 bases between. This chain uses TRBV4-1 with TRBJ2-3; D uncertain. Sequencing was performed on PBMCs or a T cell subset sorted from them (not recorded which). The sequence came from an adult woman who had mild COVID-19 (a few samples of this study predate the infection). Cell type and time point are not known. The CDR3 sequence is CASSLSTAEDTDTQYF. CDR3 DNA sequence: TGCGCCAGCAGCCTTTCGACCGCGGAAGACACAGATACGCAGTATTTT.